Sequencing of this T cell receptor beta chain was carried out in a study of T-cell reconstitution after alpha-beta-depleted transplantation in children. Using unique molecular identifiers, the investigators prepared the TCRbeta library. From the PCR reads, TCRdb called clonotypes with MiXCR, one entry per CDR3 protein. Of around 500,000 distinct CDR3 sequences listed, 12% are singletons. V was pared by 3 bases and J by 2 bases, with 14 bases between. From germline, CDR1 is SNHLY and CDR2 FYNNEI. The CDR3 extends over 17 amino acids. The genes are TRBV2 and TRBJ2-6; the D is unclear. The sample was PBMCs from the stem cell graft donor, taken from the stem cell graft. The receptor was isolated from a human donor who donated a stem cell graft to a child with combined immunodeficiency. CDR3 residues: CASSEEGARTGANVLTF. CDR3 coding DNA: TGTGCCAGCAGTGAGGAAGGAGCGAGGACTGGGGCCAACGTCCTGACTTTC.